The 6 T cell receptor beta chains below come from one sample, sequenced in a study of identical twins. TCRdb re-derived calls from the 5' RACE reads in MiXCR, one entry per CDR3 protein. The table has about 1.7 million distinct CDR3 sequences, less than 35% seen once; the top ten hold about 0.25%. The sequenced sample consisted of cord blood. The receptors derive from a newborn girl in good health.

V usage is TRBV15 and J usage is TRBJ2-3; tentative D call: TRBD2 (6 bases). The CDR3 length is 15 residues. The germline V gene has CDR1 LNHNV and CDR2 YYDKDF (reference sequence). The V gene lost 1 base and the J gene lost 4 bases, with 12 bases spanning the gap. The CDR3 DNA is TGTGCCACCAGCAGAGGCGGGGTCCCATCAGATACGCAGTATTTT. It is translated as CATSRGGVPSDTQYF.

This chain uses TRBV12-3 or TRBV12-4 with TRBJ2-1; 9 bases align to TRBD2. The CDR3 loop spans 21 amino acids. V was pared by 7 bases and J by 2 bases, with 24 bases of the junction left unmatched. The DNA for the CDR3 is TGTGCCAGCACCTCTTCTTTAGCGGGAGCGATTCTCCGATTCCCCTACAATGAGCAGTTCTTC. This translates into CASTSSLAGAILRFPYNEQFF.

This clonotype showed up just a few times. The CDR3 DNA reads TGTGCCAGCAGTGAGACGGGGGAAGCTTTCTTT. Translating gives CASSETGEAFF. The chain is built from TRBV2 and TRBJ1-1; D unresolved. Trimming took off 3 bases at V and 8 bases at J, with 7 bases between the two ends. The CDR3 spans 11 residues. The germline V gene has CDR1 SNHLY and CDR2 FYNNEI.

The V and J genes are TRBV21-1 and TRBJ2-1; TRBD2 reflects the table's D call only, with no check against the DNA. TRBV21-1 is reported as a pseudogene. This CDR3 is built from 18 residues. CDR3 sequence (DNA): TGTGCCAGCAGCAAAAGGACTAGCGGAGGCGGCAGGTACAATGAGCAGTTCTTC. Translation gives CASSKRTSGGGRYNEQFF.

This clonotype was counted a single time. It may be a read error: a sequence one base away is much more abundant. The rearrangement links TRBV10-3 to TRBJ1-6, with 7 bases identical to TRBD1. CDR3 length: 14 residues. Germline V CDR1 and CDR2: ENHRY, SYGVKD. The CDR3 nucleotides are TGTGCCAGTTACAGAGGGACAGCTAATCCACCCCTCCACTTT. It translates to CASYRGTANPPLHF.

This chain uses TRBV6-5 with TRBJ2-2, with TRBD1 matching 9 bases. The CDR3 has 19 residues. V was clipped by 0 bases and J by 2 bases; unmatched bases: 10. From germline, CDR1 is MNHEY and CDR2 SVGAGI. In DNA form, the CDR3 reads TGTGCCAGCAGTTACTCCATGGGACAGGGAATGGGTAACACCGGGGAGCTGTTTTTT. Amino acid sequence: CASSYSMGQGMGNTGELFF.